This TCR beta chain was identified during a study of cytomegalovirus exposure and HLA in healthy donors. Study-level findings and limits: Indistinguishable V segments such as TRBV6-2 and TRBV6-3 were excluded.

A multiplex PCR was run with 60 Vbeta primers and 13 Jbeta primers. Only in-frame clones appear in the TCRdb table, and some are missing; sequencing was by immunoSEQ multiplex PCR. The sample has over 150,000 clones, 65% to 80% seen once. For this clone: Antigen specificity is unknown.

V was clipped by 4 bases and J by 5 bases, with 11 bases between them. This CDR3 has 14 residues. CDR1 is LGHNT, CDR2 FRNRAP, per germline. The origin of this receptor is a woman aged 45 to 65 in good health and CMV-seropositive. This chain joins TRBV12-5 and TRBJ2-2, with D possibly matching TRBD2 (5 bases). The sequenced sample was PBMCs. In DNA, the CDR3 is TGTGCTAGTGGTTCCCTAGCCTTAACCGGGGAGCTGTTTTTT. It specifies CASGSLALTGELFF.